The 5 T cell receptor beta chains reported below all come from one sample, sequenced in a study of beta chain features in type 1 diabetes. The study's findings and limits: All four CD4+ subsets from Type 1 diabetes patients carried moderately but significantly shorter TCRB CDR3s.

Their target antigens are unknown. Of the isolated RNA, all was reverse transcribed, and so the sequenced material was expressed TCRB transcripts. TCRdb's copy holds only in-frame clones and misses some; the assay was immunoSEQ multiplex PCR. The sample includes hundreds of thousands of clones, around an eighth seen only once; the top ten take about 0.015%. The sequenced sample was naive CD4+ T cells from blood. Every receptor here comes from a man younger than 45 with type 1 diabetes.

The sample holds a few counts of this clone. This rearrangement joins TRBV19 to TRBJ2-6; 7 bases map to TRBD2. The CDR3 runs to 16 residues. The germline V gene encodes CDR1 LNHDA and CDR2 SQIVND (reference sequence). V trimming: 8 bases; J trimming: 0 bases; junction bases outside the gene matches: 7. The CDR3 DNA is TGTGCCAGTCTAGCGGAAAAACGCTCTGGGGCCAACGTCCTGACTTTC. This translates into CASLAEKRSGANVLTF.

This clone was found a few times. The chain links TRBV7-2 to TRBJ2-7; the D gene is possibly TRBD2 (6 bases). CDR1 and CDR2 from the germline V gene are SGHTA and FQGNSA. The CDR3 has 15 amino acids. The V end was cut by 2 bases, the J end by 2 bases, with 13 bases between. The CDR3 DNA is TGTGCCAGCAGCTTAAGGCGGGATGGGACCTACGAGCAGTACTTC. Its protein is CASSLRRDGTYEQYF.

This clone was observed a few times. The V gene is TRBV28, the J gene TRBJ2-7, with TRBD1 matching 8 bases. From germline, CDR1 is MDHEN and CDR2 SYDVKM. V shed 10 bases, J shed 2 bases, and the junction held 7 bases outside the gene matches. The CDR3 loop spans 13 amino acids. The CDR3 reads CATSPGQAYEQYF. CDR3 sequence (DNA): TGTGCCACTTCCCCGGGACAGGCCTACGAGCAGTACTTC.

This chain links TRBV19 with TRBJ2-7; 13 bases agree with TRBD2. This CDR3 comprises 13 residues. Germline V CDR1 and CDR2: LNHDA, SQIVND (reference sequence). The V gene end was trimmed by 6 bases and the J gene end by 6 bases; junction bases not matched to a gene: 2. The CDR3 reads CASRRLAGGEQYF. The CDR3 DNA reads TGTGCCAGTAGAAGACTAGCGGGGGGCGAGCAGTACTTC.

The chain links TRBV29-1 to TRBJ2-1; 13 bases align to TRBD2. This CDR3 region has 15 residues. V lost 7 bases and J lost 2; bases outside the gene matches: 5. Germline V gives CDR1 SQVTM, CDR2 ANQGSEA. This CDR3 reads CSDRTSGSPYNEQFF. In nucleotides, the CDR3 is TGCAGCGACCGGACTAGCGGGAGCCCCTACAATGAGCAGTTCTTC.